The following is a T cell receptor (beta chain) sequence with its context. What it binds is not known. This specimen comes from a study of cytomegalovirus exposure and HLA in healthy donors. The CDR3 contains 14 residues. Germline CDR1 reads SGHTS; CDR2 reads YDEGEE. With 2 bases clipped from V and 2 bases from J, the junction kept 4 bases outside the gene matches. 13 Jbeta primers and 60 Vbeta primers were used for the PCR. Profiling relied on immunoSEQ multiplex PCR, and the TCRdb table lists in-frame clones only, not all of them. The sample lists around 150,000 clones, approximately 80% occurring once. Notes on the study in general: In an earlier analysis, in approximately 630 donors, most V segments appeared productive either ~90% or ~30% of the time. The authors listed 164 TCR beta chains as cytomegalovirus-associated.

This receptor was identified in a woman between 40 and 50 years old in good health and CMV-seropositive. Sample: PBMCs. The chain uses TRBV5-8 and TRBJ2-7; 7 bases agree with TRBD1. CDR3 coding DNA: TGTGCCAGCAGCTTCTCCGGGACAGCCTACGAGCAGTACTTC. Its translation: CASSFSGTAYEQYF. The whole variable domain, filled in from reference TRBV5-8 and TRBJ2-7, reads EAGVTQSPTHLIKTRGQQATLRCSPISGHTSVYWYQQALGLGLQFLLWYDEGEERNRGNFPPRFSGRQFPNYSSELNVNALELEDSALYLCASSFSGTAYEQYFGPGTRLTVT.